These T cell receptor beta chains were read from a single sample in a study of CD8+ T cells in alopecia areata. This table comes from immunoSEQ multiplex PCR, and its TCRdb copy is limited to in-frame clones, with some not included. The sample lists 150,000 to 200,000 clones; roughly 50% were seen once. This material consisted of CD8+ T cells sorted from blood, taken at week 24, from a patient treated with tofacitinib. All receptors derive from a human donor with alopecia areata. The conserved cysteine and the conserved F or W are not part of the CDR3 here.

v_call cdr3_aa
TRBV27 ASSPLPSGQETQY
TRBV5-6 ASSGTEQF
TRBV30 AWSVSRLDTEAF
TRBV7-9 ASRPGDRVNEQF
TRBV30 AWNGAAGELF
TRBV30 AWSLGEAGVAGELF
TRBV5-4 ASSAPLEEETQY
TRBV5-1 ASSLSLTDREETQY
TRBV19 ASSIDTSGFYEQY
TRBV7-6 ASSLSLAGPPQETQY
TRBV4-1 ASSQVTGQSYEQY
TRBV27 ASSLGGKETQY
TRBV4-1 ASSRAGLGTEAF
TRBV29-1 SVVEEGRPNELF
TRBV7-9 ASSFFAGQGTEKLF
TRBV29-1 THWGADETQY
TRBV28 ASRDRDYNEQF
TRBV27 ASSPGTMVETQY
TRBV13 ASSVRQGLNEQF
TRBV7-9 ASSPTRGGSYNEQF
TRBV12-2 ASRPLGHLNMNTEAF
TRBV9 ASSVGGAGNNEQF
TRBV2 ASSEKGFGNQPQH
TRBV7-9 ASSSGTDTQY
TRBV27 ASTPPGASEQY